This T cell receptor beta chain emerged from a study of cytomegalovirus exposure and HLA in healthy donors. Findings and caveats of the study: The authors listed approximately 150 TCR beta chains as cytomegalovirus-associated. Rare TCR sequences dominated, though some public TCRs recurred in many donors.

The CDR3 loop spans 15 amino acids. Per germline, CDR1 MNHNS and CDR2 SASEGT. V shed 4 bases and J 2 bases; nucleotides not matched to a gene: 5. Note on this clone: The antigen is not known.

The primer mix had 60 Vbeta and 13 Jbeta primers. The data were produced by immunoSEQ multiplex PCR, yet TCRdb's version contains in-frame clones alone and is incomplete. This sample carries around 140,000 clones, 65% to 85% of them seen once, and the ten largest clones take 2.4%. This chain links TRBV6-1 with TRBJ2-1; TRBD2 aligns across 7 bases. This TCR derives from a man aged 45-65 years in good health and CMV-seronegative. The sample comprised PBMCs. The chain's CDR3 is CASSVAGVTYNEQFF. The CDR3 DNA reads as TGTGCCAGCAGTGTTGCGGGGGTCACCTACAATGAGCAGTTCTTC.